The rows below give T cell receptor beta chains drawn from one sample of a study of cytomegalovirus exposure and HLA in healthy donors. The repertoire was sequenced with immunoSEQ multiplex PCR; TCRdb's copy has only in-frame clones and lacks some. The table lists some 110,000 clones, 70% to 80% of them singletons. The specimen sequenced was PBMCs. Source of these receptors: a woman aged 18-29 years in good health and CMV-seronegative. Both conserved end residues are part of each CDR3. The order of the fields is J gene, D gene, V gene, clone size, CDR3 protein, CDR3 DNA. A D gene is named only where the DNA matches it firmly. The size of a clone is reported for some rows only, either as once, few or many, or as a class for expanded clones.

>TRBJ1-5|.|TRBV7-9|once
CASSLSGVGQPQHF
TGTGCCAGCAGCTTATCGGGGGTAGGTCAGCCCCAGCATTTT
>TRBJ1-2|.|TRBV5-4|few
CASRVGGSYGYTF
TGTGCCAGCAGAGTGGGAGGGAGTTATGGCTACACCTTC
>TRBJ2-2|TRBD1|TRBV29-1|.
CSVSGQGDAGELFF
TGCAGCGTTTCGGGACAGGGGGACGCCGGGGAGCTGTTTTTT
>TRBJ1-1|.|TRBV9|.
CASSVGGTEAFF
TGTGCCAGCAGCGTTGGCGGCACTGAAGCTTTCTTT
>TRBJ1-5|.|TRBV7-9|.
CASSLPGFQPQHF
TGTGCCAGCAGCTTACCAGGGTTTCAGCCCCAGCATTTT
>TRBJ1-5|TRBD1|TRBV27|few
CASSPRQGSNQPQHF
TGTGCCAGCAGCCCTCGACAGGGGAGCAATCAGCCCCAGCATTTT
>TRBJ1-1|.|TRBV5-1|.
CASRGEALMNTEAFF
TGCGCCAGCAGGGGGGAGGCTCTCATGAACACTGAAGCTTTCTTT
>TRBJ1-1|.|TRBV6-6|.
CATNGNTEAFF
TGTGCCACCAACGGGAACACTGAAGCTTTCTTT
>TRBJ2-7|TRBD1|TRBV2|.
CASKPGGYEQYF
TGTGCCAGCAAGCCAGGGGGATACGAGCAGTACTTC
>TRBJ2-5|TRBD1|TRBV28|.
CASRGTGQETQYF
TGTGCCAGCAGGGGGACAGGTCAAGAGACCCAGTACTTC
>TRBJ2-1|TRBD1|TRBV2|.
CASSEGNRGVGDEQFF
TGTGCCAGCAGTGAAGGAAACAGGGGGGTTGGCGATGAGCAGTTCTTC
>TRBJ2-7|.|TRBV5-1|.
CASSLEWGQTYEQYF
TGCGCCAGCAGCTTGGAGTGGGGACAAACCTACGAGCAGTACTTC
>TRBJ2-7|TRBD1|TRBV6-5|.
CASSFDRGLYEQYF
TGTGCCAGCAGTTTTGACAGGGGCTTATACGAGCAGTACTTC
>TRBJ2-7|.|TRBV4-1|.
CASSQLQGGPYEQYF
TGCGCCAGCAGCCAATTACAGGGAGGGCCCTACGAGCAGTACTTC
>TRBJ2-5|.|TRBV9|.
CASSGALETQYF
TGTGCCAGCAGCGGGGCTTTAGAGACCCAGTACTTC
>TRBJ1-2|TRBD1|TRBV29-1|.
CSVGTGGRYTF
TGCAGCGTGGGGACAGGGGGGAGATACACCTTC
>TRBJ2-6|TRBD1|TRBV6-4|.
CASIGTVSSGANVLTF
TGTGCCAGCATCGGGACAGTAAGCTCTGGGGCCAACGTCCTGACTTTC
>TRBJ2-2|TRBD1|TRBV9|few
CASSVGQGSFPNTGELFF
TGTGCCAGCAGCGTCGGACAGGGAAGCTTCCCGAACACCGGGGAGCTGTTTTTT
>TRBJ2-2|.|TRBV25-1|.
CASSDQWGGHDTGELFF
TGTGCCAGCAGTGACCAATGGGGGGGGCATGACACCGGGGAGCTGTTTTTT
>TRBJ1-2|.|TRBV7-9|.
CASSLATARYGYTF
TGTGCCAGCAGCTTAGCGACAGCCCGCTATGGCTACACCTTC
>TRBJ2-7|TRBD2|TRBV5-1|.
CASSLGLAGDEQYF
TGCGCCAGCAGCTTGGGACTAGCGGGGGACGAGCAGTACTTC
>TRBJ2-2|TRBD2|TRBV4-2|.
CASSRRTSGVDTGELFF
TGTGCCAGCAGTCGGAGGACTAGCGGGGTCGACACCGGGGAGCTGTTTTTT
>TRBJ2-7|.|TRBV4-1|.
CASSQESGFDSYEQYF
TGCGCCAGCAGCCAAGAGTCCGGGTTTGATTCCTACGAGCAGTACTTC
>TRBJ2-5|TRBD1|TRBV18|.
CASSSTGTGTVGTQYF
TGTGCCAGCTCGTCAACCGGGACAGGGACTGTGGGGACCCAGTACTTC
>TRBJ1-6|.|TRBV6-1|.
CASSDLEDHSPLHF
TGTGCCAGCAGTGATCTGGAGGATCATTCACCCCTCCACTTT
>TRBJ2-1|.|TRBV7-9|.
CASSPGHGGNEQFF
TGTGCCAGCAGCCCAGGACACGGTGGGAATGAGCAGTTCTTC
>TRBJ1-2|.|TRBV6-1|.
CASKMTVGYTF
TGTGCCAGCAAAATGACAGTTGGCTACACCTTC
>TRBJ1-1|.|TRBV27|.
CASKVRGLNAEAFF
TGTGCCAGCAAGGTAAGGGGCCTGAACGCTGAAGCTTTCTTT
>TRBJ2-2|TRBD1|TRBV5-1|.
CASSTDGQGVTRELFF
TGCGCCAGCAGCACAGATGGACAGGGGGTGACGAGGGAGCTGTTTTTT
>TRBJ1-1|TRBD1|TRBV5-6|.
CASSPGTGGLGAFF
TGTGCCAGCAGCCCAGGGACAGGGGGCTTGGGGGCTTTCTTT